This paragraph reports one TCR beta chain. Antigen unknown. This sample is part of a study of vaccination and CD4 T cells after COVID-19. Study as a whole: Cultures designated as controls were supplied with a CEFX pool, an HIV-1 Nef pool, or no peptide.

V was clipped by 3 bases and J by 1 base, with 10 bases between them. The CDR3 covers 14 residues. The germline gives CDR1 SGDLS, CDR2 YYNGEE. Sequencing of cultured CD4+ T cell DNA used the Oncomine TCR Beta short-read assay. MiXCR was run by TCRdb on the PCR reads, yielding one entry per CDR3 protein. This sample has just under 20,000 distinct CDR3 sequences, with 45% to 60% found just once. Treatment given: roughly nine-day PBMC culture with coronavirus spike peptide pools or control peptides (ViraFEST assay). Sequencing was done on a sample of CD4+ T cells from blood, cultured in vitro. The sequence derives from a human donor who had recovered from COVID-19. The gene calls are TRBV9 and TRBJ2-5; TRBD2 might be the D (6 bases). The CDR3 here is CASSAGEAQETQYF. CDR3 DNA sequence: TGTGCCAGCAGCGCCGGGGAGGCCCAAGAGACCCAGTACTTC.